A single sample is the source of the 29 T cell receptor beta chains below, sequenced in a study of blood T cells in healthy people across ages (dated by TCRdb to 2013 to 2016). Receptor libraries were prepared by 5' RACE. TCRdb shows the sequencer as Illumina HiSeq 2500. A second 7 to 11 cycle PCR used a sample-barcoded 5' primer and a J-beta primer mix. The public reads were reanalyzed by TCRdb: fastp trimming at Q25, MiXCR alignment, in-frame beta chains only. Rows merge per CDR3 protein into single entries with the most common DNA and genes. Here the sample has roughly 2 million distinct CDR3 sequences; 49% occur a single time. Less than 2.5% of the sample rests with the top ten. Sequencing was done on a sample of blood. Source of these receptors: a woman in her 40s in good health.

The V gene is TRBV6-2 or TRBV6-3, the J gene TRBJ2-1, with unresolved D. This CDR3 comprises 12 residues. Per germline, CDR1 MNHEY and CDR2 SVGEGT. The germline V and J ends were trimmed by 7 bases and 8 bases, with 12 bases remaining between them. The CDR3 DNA follows: TGTGCCAGCATGGGCAATGCCGATGAGCAGTTCTTC. This translates into CASMGNADEQFF.

A few counts support this clonotype. The rearrangement uses TRBV4-3 and TRBJ2-7, with D hard to call. The CDR3 spans 13 residues. Trimming shortened V by 1 base and J by 4 bases, and 8 bases separated the two germline ends. Germline V gene sequence: CDR1 LGHNA, CDR2 YSLEER. The CDR3 bases are TGCGCCAGCAGCCAAGCTCAGTGGTACGAGCAGTACTTC. Amino acid sequence: CASSQAQWYEQYF.

A few counts support this clonotype. The chain links TRBV20-1 to TRBJ2-7, with 8 bases aligning to TRBD1. The germline gives CDR1 DFQATT, CDR2 SNEGSKA (reference sequence). The V segment lost 4 bases and the J segment 4 bases; nucleotides outside the gene matches: 12. This CDR3 comprises 15 residues. The CDR3 is CSAIPALTGDYEQYF. CDR3 coding DNA: TGCAGTGCTATCCCTGCCTTGACAGGGGATTACGAGCAGTACTTC.

In its sample, this clonotype was seen many times. The chain couples TRBV7-2 to TRBJ2-5; D is unresolved. V was pared by 1 base and J by 8 bases, with 20 bases between. CDR1 is SGHTA, CDR2 FQGNSA, per germline. The CDR3 extends over 16 amino acids. CDR3 nucleotide sequence: TGTGCCAGCAGCTTAGGCGTTTCCGACCCACGGAAAACCCAGTACTTC. Encoded protein: CASSLGVSDPRKTQYF.

This rearrangement joins TRBV25-1 to TRBJ2-5; 7 nucleotides match TRBD2. Trimming cost V 1 base and J 5 bases; bases outside gene matches: 4. CDR1 and CDR2 from the germline V gene are MGHDK and SYGVNS. The CDR3 totals 14 residues. CDR3 bases: TGTGCCAGCAGTGAATTGGACGGGGGGGAGACCCAGTACTTC. Amino acids: CASSELDGGETQYF. The full variable domain, in which reference TRBV25-1 and TRBJ2-5 provide the parts outside the CDR3, is EADIYQTPRYLVIGTGKKITLECSQTMGHDKMYWYQQDPGMELHLIHYSYGVNSTEKGDLSSESTVSRIRTEHFPLTLESARPSHTSQYLCASSELDGGETQYFGPGTRLLVL.

This clonotype showed up just a few times. The chain is built from TRBV28 and TRBJ1-2; 8 bases match TRBD1. The trim removed 4 bases at V and 0 bases at J, leaving 10 bases unmatched. The CDR3 runs to 17 residues. Germline CDR1 MDHEN, CDR2 SYDVKM. Here the CDR3 reads CASSSPGTGLTNYGYTF. The CDR3 bases are TGTGCCAGCAGTTCTCCCGGGACAGGACTCACTAACTATGGCTACACCTTC.

The V and J genes are TRBV5-6 and TRBJ2-1; 11 bases match TRBD1. After removal of 4 bases from V and 12 bases from J, the junction contained 12 bases not matched to a gene. This CDR3 region has 15 residues. The germline V gene has CDR1 SGHDT and CDR2 YYEEEE. CDR3 DNA sequence: TGTGCCAGCAGCACTGGACAGGGGGCTGATGTGTGGCAGTTCTTC. This sequence encodes CASSTGQGADVWQFF.

The chain is built from TRBV6-5 and TRBJ2-3, with 7 bases that match TRBD2. Germline V lookup: CDR1 MNHEY, CDR2 SVGAGI. The J segment lost 5 bases and the V segment lost 4 bases, leaving 9 bases of the junction unmatched. CDR3 length: 15 amino acids. CDR3 DNA: TGTGCCAGCAGTTCGGGACTACTGGGGCGAGATACGCAGTATTTT. It codes for CASSSGLLGRDTQYF.

This chain joins TRBV12-3 or TRBV12-4 and TRBJ2-2, with D possibly being TRBD1 (7 bases). The CDR3 spans 15 residues. V was cut by 6 bases and J by 0 bases, with 11 bases left in between. CDR3 in amino acids: CASRRDSSNTGELFF. The CDR3 DNA follows: TGTGCCAGCAGGCGGGACAGTTCGAACACCGGGGAGCTGTTTTTT.

The chain is built from TRBV12-3 or TRBV12-4 and TRBJ1-4; D is possibly TRBD1 (6 bases). The length of the CDR3 is 15 residues. Trimming removed 5 bases at V and 8 bases at J, with 18 bases between. Here the CDR3 reads CASSPETGSVEKLFF. DNA for the CDR3: TGTGCCAGCAGTCCCGAAACAGGGTCCGTCGAAAAACTGTTTTTT.

The table lists this clonotype with a few counts. V gene TRBV24-1 combines with J gene TRBJ2-1, with 12 positions matching TRBD1. This CDR3 region has 18 residues. J was trimmed by 8 bases and V by 1 base; bases with no gene match: 11. The germline gives CDR1 KGHDR, CDR2 SFDVKD. The CDR3 sequence is CATSDLHHRDRGQHEQFF. In DNA form, the CDR3 reads TGTGCCACCAGTGATTTACACCACCGGGACAGGGGGCAACATGAGCAGTTCTTC.

This clonotype showed up just a few times. J is TRBJ2-5 and V is TRBV7-2, with D uncertain. V lost 5 bases to trimming and J lost 5 bases, with 21 bases between them. The CDR3 has 16 residues. The germline CDR1 and CDR2 sequences are SGHTA and FQGNSA. The CDR3 loop is CASSQGLPSRPETQYF. The CDR3 DNA follows: TGTGCCAGCAGCCAAGGGTTACCCTCAAGGCCGGAGACCCAGTACTTC. Drawing the rest from reference TRBV7-2 and TRBJ2-5, the complete variable domain is GAGVSQSPSNKVTEKGKDVELRCDPISGHTALYWYRQSLGQGLEFLIYFQGNSAPDKSGLPSDRFSAERTGGSVSTLTIQRTQQEDSAVYLCASSQGLPSRPETQYFGPGTRLLVL.

V gene TRBV28 combines with J gene TRBJ2-4; D perhaps matches TRBD1 (6 bases). V lost 8 bases to trimming and J lost 9 bases, with 14 bases between them. Germline V lookup: CDR1 MDHEN, CDR2 SYDVKM. The length of the CDR3 is 12 residues. CDR3 protein: CASQGGRGIQYF. In nucleotides, the CDR3 is TGTGCCAGCCAAGGGGGAAGAGGCATTCAGTACTTC. Full variable domain (missing parts from reference TRBV28 and TRBJ2-4): DVKVTQSSRYLVKRTGEKVFLECVQDMDHENMFWYRQDPGLGLRLIYFSYDVKMKEKGDIPEGYSVSREKKERFSLILESASTNQTSMYLCASQGGRGIQYFGAGTRLSVL.

The V and J genes are TRBV25-1 and TRBJ1-4; D call uncertain. This CDR3 is 13 amino acids long. Looked up from germline, CDR1 is MGHDK and CDR2 is SYGVNS. V was pared by 1 base and J by 4 bases, with 4 bases between. The CDR3 DNA reads as TGTGCCAGCAGTGAATTCGTTAATGAAAAACTGTTTTTT. It yields the protein CASSEFVNEKLFF.

This clonotype was seen at least ten times. The V gene is TRBV6-5, the J gene TRBJ2-5; 9 positions agree with TRBD1. The CDR3 runs 13 residues. Germline V gene lookup returns CDR1 MNHEY and CDR2 SVGAGI. Trimming cost V 6 bases and J 3 bases; bases outside gene matches: 2. Written as DNA, the CDR3 is TGTGCCAGCAGGGGACAGGGTAAAGAGACCCAGTACTTC. Translating gives CASRGQGKETQYF.

The V and J genes are TRBV27 and TRBJ2-1; 8 bases map to TRBD1. This CDR3 spans 14 amino acids. The trim removed 6 bases at V and 10 bases at J, leaving 11 bases unmatched. CDR1 is MNHEY, CDR2 SMNVEV, per germline (reference sequence). CDR3 in DNA: TGTGCCAGCAGAATGACAGGGGACCTATTCGAGCAGTTCTTC. Protein product: CASRMTGDLFEQFF.

The rearrangement links TRBV6-1 to TRBJ2-1; the D gene is possibly TRBD1 (5 bases). The closer fit of TRBJ2-7 to the DNA end suggests the J call may be wrong. CDR1 and CDR2 (germline): MNHNS, SASEGT. CDR3 length: 15 amino acids. CDR3 nucleotide sequence: TGTGCCAGCAGTGAAGACAGGTTCTCCTTCTCCGAGCAGTACTTC. Translated, it gives CASSEDRFSFSEQYF.

This clonotype has only a few counts. V usage is TRBV11-2 and J usage is TRBJ2-5; TRBD1 matches 11 bases. CDR1 is SGHAT and CDR2 is FQNNGV in the germline V gene. The CDR3 consists of 17 residues. The V and J ends lost 1 base and 4 bases, in that order; junction bases with no gene match: 8. CDR3 sequence reads: CASSLGRDRGLGETQYF. The CDR3 region has the DNA TGTGCCAGCAGCTTAGGAAGGGACAGGGGGTTGGGAGAGACCCAGTACTTC.

The gene calls are TRBV29-1 and TRBJ1-2, with D possibly being TRBD1 (5 bases). The germline V and J ends were trimmed by 4 bases and 6 bases, with 21 bases remaining between them. The CDR3 covers 15 residues. Germline loops: CDR1 SQVTM, CDR2 ANQGSEA. The CDR3 protein is CSVVLFLGGEDGYTF. CDR3 nucleotides: TGCAGCGTTGTACTCTTTTTGGGAGGGGAGGATGGCTACACCTTC.

The V and J genes are TRBV6-6 and TRBJ2-1, with 8 bases aligning to TRBD1. The CDR3 length is 14 residues. Germline CDR1 and CDR2: MNHNY and SVGAGI (reference sequence). The V gene end was trimmed by 5 bases and the J gene end by 6 bases; junction bases not matched to a gene: 6. The CDR3 sequence: CASSAKTGVNEQFF. The CDR3 DNA follows: TGTGCCAGCAGTGCCAAGACAGGGGTCAATGAGCAGTTCTTC.

This chain joins TRBV6-2 or TRBV6-3 and TRBJ2-7, with 9 positions matching TRBD1. Germline V gene sequence: CDR1 MNHEY, CDR2 SVGEGT. This CDR3 spans 17 amino acids. V shed 8 bases, J shed 5 bases, and the junction held 19 bases outside the gene matches. For the CDR3, the DNA is TGTGCCAGCTGGGACCAACTCGCCGGGACAGGGCACGACGAGCAGTACTTC. Its protein product is CASWDQLAGTGHDEQYF.

There are a few counts of this clonotype. This sequence joins TRBV20-1 and TRBJ2-5, with 7 positions matching TRBD1. V shed 0 bases, J shed 2 bases, and the junction held 6 bases outside the gene matches. The CDR3 totals 15 residues. CDR1 is DFQATT, CDR2 SNEGSKA, per germline (reference sequence). The CDR3 is CSARDLRTGQETQYF. The CDR3 coding sequence is TGCAGTGCTAGAGATTTGAGGACAGGACAAGAGACCCAGTACTTC.

This clonotype showed up just a few times. This chain uses TRBV28 with TRBJ2-1; the D gene is possibly TRBD1 (6 bases). This CDR3 contains 16 residues. Trimming shortened V by 6 bases and J by 0 bases, and 15 bases separated the two germline ends. Germline CDR1 is MDHEN and CDR2 is SYDVKM. This CDR3 reads CASRPQGTGSYNEQFF. The CDR3, as DNA: TGTGCCAGCAGACCACAGGGAACGGGCTCCTACAATGAGCAGTTCTTC.

This clonotype was observed a handful of times. The chain has TRBV14 and TRBJ2-7; possible D gene TRBD1, 5 bases. The V gene's germline CDR1 is SGHDN and CDR2 FVKESK. There are 15 residues in the CDR3. Trimming pared 1 base from V and 7 bases from J, leaving 17 bases between. Here the CDR3 DNA reads TGTGCCAGCAGCCAAGGTTCGGCAGGGAAGTCTGAGCAGTACTTC. Translated: CASSQGSAGKSEQYF.

The rearrangement joins TRBV6-2 or TRBV6-3 to TRBJ1-5, with 9 bases identical to TRBD1. V shed 7 bases and J 7 bases; nucleotides not matched to a gene: 11. This CDR3 region has 15 residues. In germline, CDR1 is MNHEY, CDR2 SVGEGT. Written as DNA, the CDR3 is TGTGCCAGCACCGCCGGGGACAGGGTGCGGCAGCCCCAGCATTTT. This codes for CASTAGDRVRQPQHF.

The rearrangement joins TRBV20-1 to TRBJ2-3; D gene uncertain. The length of the CDR3 is 15 residues. Trimming pared 0 bases from V and 0 bases from J, leaving 10 bases between. CDR1 and CDR2 (germline): DFQATT, SNEGSKA (reference sequence). CDR3 residues: CSARDGSRSTDTQYF. In DNA form, the CDR3 reads TGCAGTGCTAGAGATGGAAGCAGAAGCACAGATACGCAGTATTTT.

This chain uses TRBV7-2 with TRBJ2-5; D is unclear. V dropped 0 bases and J dropped 2 bases, with 10 bases sitting between them. This CDR3 has 15 amino acids. Germline V gene sequence: CDR1 SGHTA, CDR2 FQGNSA. The CDR3: CASSLARNPQETQYF. The CDR3 DNA is TGTGCCAGCAGCTTAGCGCGCAATCCGCAAGAGACCCAGTACTTC. The full variable domain, with the rest looked up from reference TRBV7-2 and TRBJ2-5, is GAGVSQSPSNKVTEKGKDVELRCDPISGHTALYWYRQSLGQGLEFLIYFQGNSAPDKSGLPSDRFSAERTGGSVSTLTIQRTQQEDSAVYLCASSLARNPQETQYFGPGTRLLVL.

CDR3 sequence: CASSEGTEKQYF. The CDR3 DNA reads as TGTGCCAGCAGCGAAGGGACAGAGAAGCAGTACTTC. The chain joins TRBV9 to TRBJ2-5; 7 positions agree with TRBD1. This CDR3 is 12 amino acids long. CDR1 is SGDLS and CDR2 is YYNGEE in the germline V gene. After removal of 3 bases from V and 11 bases from J, the junction contained 7 bases not matched to a gene.

This clonotype was detected only a few times. V is TRBV11-2 and J is TRBJ2-7, with D tentatively TRBD1 (6 bases). The germline gives CDR1 SGHAT, CDR2 FQNNGV. This CDR3 spans 16 amino acids. Trimming removed 0 bases at V and 3 bases at J, with 15 bases between. This CDR3 reads CASSLDGTGQIYEQYF. The CDR3 bases are TGTGCCAGCAGCTTAGATGGTACAGGACAGATCTACGAGCAGTACTTC.